Following are 3 T cell receptor beta chains from one sample sequenced in a study of blood T cell repertoires in COVID-19. The repertoire was sequenced with immunoSEQ multiplex PCR; TCRdb's copy has only in-frame clones and lacks some. Of 77,000 or so clones in the sample, 75% to 85% are singletons; the top ten hold 6% to 7%. The sample consisted of peripheral blood. Source of these receptors: a woman aged 55-70 years with acute or convalescent COVID-19.

The chain recombines TRBV10-3 with TRBJ1-2, with 8 positions matching TRBD1. There are 14 residues in the CDR3. Trimming at V came to 6 bases and at J to 7 bases, leaving 10 bases not matched to a gene. Per germline, CDR1 ENHRY and CDR2 SYGVKD. Written as DNA, the CDR3 is TGTGCCATCAGGGATCAGGGGGCGCTTAGTGGCTACACCTTC. Amino acids: CAIRDQGALSGYTF.

The chain joins TRBV13 to TRBJ2-7; 7 positions agree with TRBD1. The V and J ends lost 8 bases and 3 bases, in that order; junction bases with no gene match: 7. CDR3 length: 13 residues. Per the germline V gene, CDR1 is PRHDT and CDR2 is FYEKMQ (reference sequence). The CDR3: CASGDRADYEQYF. Written as DNA, the CDR3 is TGTGCCAGCGGAGACAGGGCGGACTACGAGCAGTACTTC.

This rearrangement joins TRBV5-4 to TRBJ2-3; TRBD1 aligns across 7 bases. This CDR3 is 13 amino acids long. V dropped 7 bases and J dropped 2; count of bases not matched to a gene: 4. Germline V gene sequence: CDR1 SGHNT, CDR2 YYREEE (reference sequence). CDR3: CASSGQDTDTQYF. In DNA, the CDR3 is TGTGCCAGCTCCGGACAGGACACAGATACGCAGTATTTT.